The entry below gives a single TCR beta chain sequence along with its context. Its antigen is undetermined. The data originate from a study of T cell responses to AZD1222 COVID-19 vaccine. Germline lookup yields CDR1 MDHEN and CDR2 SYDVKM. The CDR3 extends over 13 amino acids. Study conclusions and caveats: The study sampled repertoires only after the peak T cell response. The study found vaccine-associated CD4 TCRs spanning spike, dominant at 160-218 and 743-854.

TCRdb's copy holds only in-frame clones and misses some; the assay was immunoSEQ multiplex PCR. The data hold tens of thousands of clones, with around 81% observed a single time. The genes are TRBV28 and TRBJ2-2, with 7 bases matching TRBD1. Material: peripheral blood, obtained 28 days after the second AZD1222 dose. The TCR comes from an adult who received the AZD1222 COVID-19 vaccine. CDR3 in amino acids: CVTGTEITGELFF. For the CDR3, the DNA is TGTGTCACCGGGACAGAAATCACCGGGGAGCTGTTTTTT.